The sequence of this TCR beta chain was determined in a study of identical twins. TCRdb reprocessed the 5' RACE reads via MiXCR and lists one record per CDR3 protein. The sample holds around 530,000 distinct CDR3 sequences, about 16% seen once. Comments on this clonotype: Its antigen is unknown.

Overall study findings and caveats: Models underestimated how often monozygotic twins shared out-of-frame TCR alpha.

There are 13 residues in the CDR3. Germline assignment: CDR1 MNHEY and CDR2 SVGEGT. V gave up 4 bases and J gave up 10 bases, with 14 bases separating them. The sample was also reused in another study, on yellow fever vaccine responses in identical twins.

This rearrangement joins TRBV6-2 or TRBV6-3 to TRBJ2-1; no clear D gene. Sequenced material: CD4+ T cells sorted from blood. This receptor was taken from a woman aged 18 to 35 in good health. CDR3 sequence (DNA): TGTGCCAGCAGTTTCCTGGTATTGGGGGAGCAGTTCTTC. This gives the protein CASSFLVLGEQFF.